What follows describes a single TCR beta chain. What this receptor recognizes is not known. One base away there is no much larger clone; base qualities are not given. These data belong to a study of blood T cells in healthy people across ages (dated by TCRdb to the mid-2010s). The study in broad terms: Template switching captured roughly one uniquely barcoded TCR beta cDNA molecule per two T cells in model experiments. Age-related changes in TCR beta repertoire diversity were measured in the study by deep sequencing normalized with unique cDNA molecular identifiers. The donors were split into four age groups: young (average about 16 years), middle-aged (about 40), aged (approximately 60) and long-lived (approximately 80). To avoid experimental bias, donors of different ages were randomly spread across the sequencing lanes. For two donors (one aged 18 to 30 and one aged 80 or older), the study analyzed two additional independent replicas of 1 million unique cDNA reads from the same blood draw. Here is what the overall study found, with its caveats: As age increased, observed TCR beta diversity per million T cells dropped in a roughly linear way, and a significant reduction was already evident by age 40. Because the CMV infection status of the donors was unknown, age-related changes in expanded clonotypes may potentially have been confounded. The long-lived group showed more naive CD4+ T cells, fewer expanded clones and increased TCR diversity than the aged group, suggesting age selection. The percentage of naive T cells measured by flow cytometry correlated strongly with observed TCR beta diversity. Estimates of total diversity based on one million sequenced T cells were considered lower bounds and underestimates. Bulk unsorted PBMC profiling prevented conclusive comparison of naive and antigen-experienced compartments.

Library construction relied on 5' RACE. The sequencer listed for this sample is Illumina HiSeq 2500. The second PCR ran for about 6 to 12 cycles and used a J-beta primer mix along with a sample-barcoded 5' primer. Each TCR beta cDNA molecule received a unique molecular identifier from a template-switch 5' adaptor carrying 12 random nucleotides. Each sample yielded at least 2.5 million CDR3-containing paired-end reads. All of the RNA was converted into first-strand cDNA using the Mint cDNA synthesis kit, with a TRBC-specific oligonucleotide serving as the primer. Following uracil-DNA glycosylase treatment, all cDNA underwent a first 18-cycle PCR with the universal primers M1SS and BC2_uni_R. On the authors' methods: For normalization, 1 million high-quality reads, each with a distinct molecular identifier, were randomly selected from each sample. Instead of being binned into consensus sequences, reads that shared molecular identifiers were thrown out. CDR3 identification, clonotype clustering and error correction used MiTCR with a Q25 quality threshold and the strictest error-elimination algorithm. A nonparametric unseen species model with Euler transformation was used to estimate lower-bound total TCR beta diversity. Clones were called with MiXCR by TCRdb after fastp trimmed the public reads at Q25, and only in-frame beta chains were retained. Rows merge per CDR3 protein into single entries with the most common DNA and genes. These V and J calls are TCRdb output, not the study's own analysis. In all, the sample holds over 1.5 million distinct CDR3 sequences, and about 50% of those were seen once. Around 2.1% of the sample is in the top ten clones.

Taken from the germline V gene (reference sequence), the CDR1 and CDR2 loops are MNHEY and SMNVEV. Between the V and J ends, shortened by 7 bases and 8 bases respectively, the junction contains 29 bases. The CDR3 covers 17 residues, taking in both the cysteine and the phenylalanine. Just CDR3 DNA is preserved here, 51 bases in frame from base 1. Systemically healthy Caucasian individuals from Russia, 39 in total and aged roughly 6 to 100 years, were included as donors. Around 10 milliliters of peripheral blood were collected from each donor into EDTA-treated Vacutainer tubes. PBMCs were isolated by Ficoll-Paque density-gradient centrifugation, with at least 6 million obtained per sample. Trizol reagent was used to extract total RNA from the PBMCs, yielding at least 6 micrograms per sample. For every donor, an aliquot of PBMCs went through flow cytometry to measure the percentages of naive CD45RAhigh/CD27high T cells.

Recombination joined TRBV27 with TRBJ1-2, and TRBD1 may be the D gene, going by 6 matching bases. The source of this sequence is a woman in her forties in good health. The sample taken for sequencing was blood. The CDR3 corresponds to CASTSNAGRGRLRGYTF. The DNA is as follows: TGTGCCAGCACGAGCAACGCTGGAAGGGGGAGGTTGCGCGGCTACACCTTC.